The count of the clone carrying this T cell receptor beta chain is one. The antigen is unknown. 60 Vbeta and 13 Jbeta primers were used in PCR. Clones were read by immunoSEQ multiplex PCR, and TCRdb kept only the in-frame ones, dropping some. The sample has around 170,000 clones; roughly 75% are singletons. This sample stems from a study of cytomegalovirus exposure and HLA in healthy donors. Study-level background: Of the donors genotyped, approximately 430 in all, about 80% fell in the Caucasian-associated ancestry cluster.

Germline CDR1 and CDR2: MNHEY and SVGAGI. The CDR3 runs to 15 residues. V was cut by 0 bases and J by 5 bases, with 13 bases left in between. Study results and caveats: Evidence from a later analysis indicated that most CMV-associated TCR beta chains looked HLA-restricted.

The specimen was PBMCs. V is TRBV6-5 and J is TRBJ1-1; weak D call: TRBD1 (6 bases). The clonotype was recovered from a man aged 40-49 years in good health and CMV-seronegative. CDR3 sequence: CASSYSGGRGTEAFF. DNA for the CDR3: TGTGCCAGCAGTTACTCAGGGGGTAGAGGGACTGAAGCTTTCTTT.